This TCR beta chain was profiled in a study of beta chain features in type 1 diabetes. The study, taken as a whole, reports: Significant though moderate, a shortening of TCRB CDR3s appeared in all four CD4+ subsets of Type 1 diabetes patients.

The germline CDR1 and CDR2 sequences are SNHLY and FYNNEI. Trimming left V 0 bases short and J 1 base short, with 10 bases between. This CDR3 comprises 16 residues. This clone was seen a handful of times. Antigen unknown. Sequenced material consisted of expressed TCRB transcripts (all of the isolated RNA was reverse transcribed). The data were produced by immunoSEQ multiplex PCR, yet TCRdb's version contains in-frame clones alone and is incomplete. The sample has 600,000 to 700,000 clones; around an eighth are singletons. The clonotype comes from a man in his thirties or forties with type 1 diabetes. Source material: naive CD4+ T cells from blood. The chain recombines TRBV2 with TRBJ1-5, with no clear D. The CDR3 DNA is TGTGCCAGCAGTGAAGCCAGACGGGCGAGCAATCAGCCCCAGCATTTT. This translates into CASSEARRASNQPQHF.